A single sample is the source of the 5 T cell receptor beta chains below, sequenced in a study of blood T cell repertoires in COVID-19. The repertoire was sequenced with immunoSEQ multiplex PCR; TCRdb's copy has only in-frame clones and lacks some. The data show tens of thousands of clones, nearly 80% seen once. The sample was peripheral blood. These receptors originate from a man in his sixties or seventies with COVID-19, enrolled during active disease.

The rearrangement links TRBV28 to TRBJ2-7; perhaps TRBD1 as D (6 bases). V was pared by 9 bases and J by 0 bases, with 18 bases between. Germline assignment: CDR1 MDHEN and CDR2 SYDVKM. The CDR3 contains 15 residues. DNA of the CDR3: TGTGCCAGTCGATCCGGGACATCGAGCTCCTACGAGCAGTACTTC. Protein: CASRSGTSSSYEQYF. Variable domain in full (rest from reference TRBV28 and TRBJ2-7): DVKVTQSSRYLVKRTGEKVFLECVQDMDHENMFWYRQDPGLGLRLIYFSYDVKMKEKGDIPEGYSVSREKKERFSLILESASTNQTSMYLCASRSGTSSSYEQYFGPGTRLTVT.

The chain combines TRBV5-8 with TRBJ2-5, with 8 bases identical to TRBD1. Germline CDR1 and CDR2: SGHTS and YDEGEE. V lost 4 bases, J lost 3 bases, and 5 bases stayed unmatched. CDR3 length equals 14 residues. DNA of the CDR3: TGTGCCAGCAGCCCTGGGACAGGAAAAGAGACCCAGTACTTC. It encodes CASSPGTGKETQYF.

The chain couples TRBV6-2 or TRBV6-3 to TRBJ2-7, with 14 bases aligning to TRBD2. This CDR3 has 16 residues. The junction had 7 bases not matched to a gene; V was cut back by 6 bases and J by 3 bases. Germline CDR1 reads MNHEY; CDR2 reads SVGEGT. The CDR3: CASSGTSGGPIYEQYF. The CDR3 DNA reads as TGTGCCAGCAGCGGGACTAGCGGGGGACCGATCTACGAGCAGTACTTC.

The chain links TRBV12-3 or TRBV12-4 to TRBJ2-2; D gene ambiguous. The V gene lost 7 bases and the J gene lost 7 bases, with 13 bases spanning the gap. This CDR3 contains 13 residues. The CDR3 sequence: CASTQNIGGELFF. In DNA form, the CDR3 reads TGTGCCAGCACCCAGAATATTGGCGGGGAGCTGTTTTTT.

The chain employs TRBV18 and TRBJ2-1; D possibly corresponds to TRBD2 (5 bases). Germline CDR1 KGHSH, CDR2 LQKENI. There are 14 residues in the CDR3. V lost 0 bases and J 5 bases, leaving 8 bases between the germline ends. CDR3 region: CASSPPATNNEQFF. Written as DNA, the CDR3 is TGTGCCAGCTCACCACCGGCGACTAACAATGAGCAGTTCTTC. Full variable domain (remainder filled in from reference TRBV18 and TRBJ2-1): NAGVMQNPRHLVRRRGQEARLRCSPMKGHSHVYWYRQLPEEGLKFMVYLQKENIIDESGMPKERFSAEFPKEGPSILRIQQVVRGDSAAYFCASSPPATNNEQFFGPGTRLTVL.